The present TCR beta chain was sequenced within a study of blood T cell repertoires in COVID-19. Overall study context: COVID-19 samples, acute and convalescent, were from the United States, Italy and Spain. PBMCs, B-cell-depleted T cells, or T cells were the source of the cDNA or gDNA that made up the material.

Per the authors' pipeline: Reference gene primer amplification gave nucleated cell count estimates. Assay: immunoSEQ multiplex PCR; the TCRdb copy retains only in-frame clones and omits some. V and J calls plus clone size are reproduced from that table; the DNA served to infer D and trimming. The sample has tens of thousands of clones, 88% seen once. The CDR3 length is 13 residues. V was clipped by 2 bases and J by 1 base, with 5 bases between them. CDR1 is SGHVS and CDR2 is FNYEAQ in the germline V gene. This clone was found once. The V gene is TRBV7-6, the J gene TRBJ1-1; D gene uncertain. The source is a human donor in a cohort sampled during active COVID-19. Sequences were obtained from peripheral blood. CDR3 amino acids: CASSLQENTEAFF. CDR3 nucleotides: TGTGCCAGCAGCTTACAGGAGAACACTGAAGCTTTCTTT.